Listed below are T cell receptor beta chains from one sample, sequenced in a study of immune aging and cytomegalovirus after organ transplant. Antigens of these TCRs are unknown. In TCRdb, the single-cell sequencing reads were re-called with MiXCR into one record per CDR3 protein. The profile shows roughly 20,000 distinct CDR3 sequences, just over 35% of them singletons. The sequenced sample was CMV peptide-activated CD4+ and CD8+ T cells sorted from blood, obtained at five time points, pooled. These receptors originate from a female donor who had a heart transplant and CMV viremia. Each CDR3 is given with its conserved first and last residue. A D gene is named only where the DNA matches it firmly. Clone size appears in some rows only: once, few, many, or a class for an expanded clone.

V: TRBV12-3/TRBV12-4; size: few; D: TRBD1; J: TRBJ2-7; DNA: TGTGCCAGCAGTTCGGACAGGGTCGCAAGGTACTTC; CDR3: CASSSDRVARYF
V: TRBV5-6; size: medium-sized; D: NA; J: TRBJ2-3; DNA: TGTGCCAGCAGCTTACCGGGGCCACGCACAGATACGCAGTATTTT; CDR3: CASSLPGPRTDTQYF
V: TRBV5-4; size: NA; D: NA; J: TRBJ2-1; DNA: TGTGCCAGCAGGCTCGACGTGGGACACAATGAGCGGTTCTTC; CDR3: CASRLDVGHNERFF
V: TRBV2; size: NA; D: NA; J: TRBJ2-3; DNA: TGTGCCGGCAGTGGGACGTGGGGAGCCCCAGATACGCAGTATTTT; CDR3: CAGSGTWGAPDTQYF
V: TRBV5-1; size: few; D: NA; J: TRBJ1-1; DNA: TGCGCCAGCAGCCCCGGACAGCCTAGGAACACTGAAGCTTTCTTT; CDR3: CASSPGQPRNTEAFF
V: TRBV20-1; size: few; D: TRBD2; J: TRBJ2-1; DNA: TGCAGTGCTAGAGTTGGGACTAGCGGGAGCTCCTACAATGAGCAGTTCTTC; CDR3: CSARVGTSGSSYNEQFF
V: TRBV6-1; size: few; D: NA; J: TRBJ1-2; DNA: TGTGCCAGCCGTCGGGGGGGGGACAACTATGGCTACACCTTC; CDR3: CASRRGGDNYGYTF
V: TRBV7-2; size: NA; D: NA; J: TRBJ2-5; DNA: TGTGCCAGCAGCTTAGACGACAGCCACCAAGAGACCCAGTACTTC; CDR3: CASSLDDSHQETQYF
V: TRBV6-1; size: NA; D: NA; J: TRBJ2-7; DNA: TGTGCCAGCAGTGAAGCGTACGGCTACGAGCAGTACTTC; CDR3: CASSEAYGYEQYF
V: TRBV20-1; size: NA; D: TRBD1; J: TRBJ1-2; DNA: TGCAGTGCTACTACCACAGGGGCCGGGGGCTACACCTTC; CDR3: CSATTTGAGGYTF
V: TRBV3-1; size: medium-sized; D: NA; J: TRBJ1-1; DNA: TGTGCCAGCAGCCAAGATCAGGCGGTGAACACTGAAGCTTTCTTT; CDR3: CASSQDQAVNTEAFF
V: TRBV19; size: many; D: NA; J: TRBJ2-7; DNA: TGTGCCAGTAGTATAGATGAGCGCGAGCAGTACTTC; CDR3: CASSIDEREQYF
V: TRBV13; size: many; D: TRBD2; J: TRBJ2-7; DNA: TGTGCCAGCAGCCCCGGGGGGGAGTACGAGCAGTACTTC; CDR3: CASSPGGEYEQYF
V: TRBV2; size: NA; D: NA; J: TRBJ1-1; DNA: TGTGCCAGCAGTTCCACCGGAGGCACTGAAGCTTTCTTT; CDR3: CASSSTGGTEAFF
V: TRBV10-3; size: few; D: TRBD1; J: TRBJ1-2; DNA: TGTGCCGTCAGCCCGGACAGGAATGGCTACACCTTC; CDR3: CAVSPDRNGYTF
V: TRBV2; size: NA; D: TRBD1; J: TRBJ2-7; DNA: TGTGCCAGCGGAAAGGGACAGGGGATGGGCGAGCAGTACTTC; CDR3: CASGKGQGMGEQYF
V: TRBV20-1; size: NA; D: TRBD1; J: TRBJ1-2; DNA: TGCAGTGCTAGATATCGACAGGGACCCTTTAACTATGGCTACACCTTC; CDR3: CSARYRQGPFNYGYTF
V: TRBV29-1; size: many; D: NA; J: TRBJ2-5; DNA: TGCAGTCTAACCGTGGGGTGGCAGGAGACCCAGTACTTC; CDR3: CSLTVGWQETQYF
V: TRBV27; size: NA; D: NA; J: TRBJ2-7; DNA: TGTGCCAGCGGTCGAGGGACTTTGTACGAGCAGTACTTC; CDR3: CASGRGTLYEQYF
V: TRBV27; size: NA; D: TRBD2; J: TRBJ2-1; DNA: TGTGCCAGCAGCACGACTAGCGGGAGGCCATACAATGAGCAGTTCTTC; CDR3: CASSTTSGRPYNEQFF